Listed below are T cell receptor beta chains from one sample, sequenced in a study of T cell responses to AZD1222 COVID-19 vaccine. Here immunoSEQ multiplex PCR was the method, and the copy in TCRdb shows in-frame clones only, minus some. The top ten hold approximately 6.5% of the sample, which has about 140,000 clones, roughly 91% seen once. The starting material was peripheral blood, obtained 28 days after the second AZD1222 dose. The receptors shown here come from an adult who received the AZD1222 COVID-19 vaccine. The CDR3 runs from the conserved cysteine through the conserved F or W. The D gene is left open where the match is weak. A clone size is listed for some rows: how often the clone was seen (once, few, many), or a class if it is expanded.

V,size,J,D,CDR3,DNA
TRBV7-8,.,TRBJ1-1,.,CASSLLRARTEAFF,TGTGCCAGCAGCTTATTGAGGGCGAGGACTGAAGCTTTCTTT
TRBV27,once,TRBJ1-2,.,CASSLNNNYGYTF,TGTGCCAGCAGTTTGAACAATAACTATGGCTACACCTTC
TRBV7-9,.,TRBJ1-2,.,CASSSTGGGYTF,TGTGCCAGCAGCTCGACTGGCGGGGGCTACACCTTC
TRBV23-1,few,TRBJ1-3,TRBD1,CANKEGAQGNTIYF,TGCGCCAACAAAGAGGGGGCACAAGGAAACACCATATATTTT
TRBV7-9,.,TRBJ2-3,TRBD1,CASSPTGTVPDTQYF,TGTGCCAGCAGCCCAACCGGGACAGTCCCAGATACGCAGTATTTT
TRBV9,once,TRBJ2-3,TRBD2,CASSAGGAPTDTQYF,TGTGCCAGCAGCGCCGGGGGGGCCCCCACAGATACGCAGTATTTT
TRBV6-2/TRBV6-3,.,TRBJ1-4,.,CASSYPGGGNEKLFF,TGTGCCAGCAGTTACCCCGGTGGTGGTAATGAAAAACTGTTTTTT
TRBV7-9,.,TRBJ2-6,TRBD1,CASSAWTGRSSGANVLTF,TGTGCCAGCAGCGCGTGGACAGGGCGATCCTCTGGGGCCAACGTCCTGACTTTC
TRBV6-5,.,TRBJ1-1,.,CASSYMFGIGTEAFF,TGTGCCAGCAGTTACATGTTTGGCATTGGGACTGAAGCTTTCTTT
TRBV2,.,TRBJ1-2,TRBD1,CASRTQGDHSLRYGYTF,TGTGCCAGCAGGACCCAGGGGGACCACTCCCTGAGGTATGGCTACACCTTC
TRBV6-5,.,TRBJ2-2,.,CASSFGQENTGELFF,TGTGCCAGCAGTTTCGGGCAGGAGAACACCGGGGAGCTGTTTTTT
TRBV6-5,once,TRBJ2-2,TRBD2,CASSLRTSGTGELFF,TGTGCCAGCAGTTTGAGGACTAGCGGGACCGGGGAGCTGTTTTTT
TRBV5-1,.,TRBJ2-3,TRBD2,CASSPGLAGGTDTQYF,TGCGCCAGCAGCCCTGGTTTAGCGGGGGGCACAGATACGCAGTATTTT
TRBV6-5,.,TRBJ1-2,.,CASSYSSQARGYGYTF,TGTGCCAGCAGTTACTCGAGCCAGGCAAGGGGATATGGCTACACCTTC
TRBV6-1,.,TRBJ1-2,.,CASSERLGSDYTF,TGTGCCAGCAGTGAAAGGTTGGGGTCCGACTACACCTTC
TRBV5-6,.,TRBJ1-6,TRBD1,CASSSLGLTGYYSPLHF,TGTGCCAGCAGCTCACTGGGTCTGACAGGGTATTATTCACCCCTCCACTTT
TRBV29-1,.,TRBJ1-1,TRBD1,CSVSQGDTEAFF,TGCAGCGTTTCCCAGGGGGACACTGAAGCTTTCTTT
TRBV5-1,.,TRBJ1-1,.,CASSQSSMGETEAFF,TGCGCCAGCAGCCAATCATCCATGGGGGAAACTGAAGCTTTCTTT
TRBV14,.,TRBJ1-1,.,CASSQDWASEAFF,TGTGCCAGCAGCCAAGATTGGGCGTCCGAAGCTTTCTTT
TRBV5-1,.,TRBJ2-3,TRBD1,CASSPGTGMTTDTQYF,TGCGCCAGCAGCCCAGGGACAGGGATGACCACAGATACGCAGTATTTT
TRBV19,.,TRBJ1-1,TRBD1,CASSAKMGQYTEAFF,TGTGCCAGTAGTGCGAAAATGGGACAGTACACTGAAGCTTTCTTT
TRBV12-3/TRBV12-4,.,TRBJ2-3,.,CASSLGSGTQYF,TGTGCCAGCAGTTTGGGTTCCGGGACGCAGTATTTT
TRBV4-1,.,TRBJ1-1,.,CASTTERLNTEAFF,TGCGCCAGCACCACGGAACGTCTGAACACTGAAGCTTTCTTT
TRBV12-3/TRBV12-4,.,TRBJ1-5,.,CASSFERFRPQHF,TGTGCCAGCAGTTTCGAACGGTTTAGGCCCCAGCATTTT
TRBV4-2,few,TRBJ1-1,.,CASSQGLGRVTEAFF,TGTGCCAGCAGCCAAGGTTTGGGGCGGGTCACTGAAGCTTTCTTT
TRBV5-4,.,TRBJ1-2,.,CASSLPTGTGNYGYTF,TGTGCCAGCAGCTTACCTACCGGGACGGGAAACTATGGCTACACCTTC
TRBV5-1,.,TRBJ1-5,.,CASSLGVGDEGNQPQHF,TGCGCCAGCAGCTTGGGTGTAGGGGACGAGGGTAACCAGCCCCAGCATTTT
TRBV5-1,.,TRBJ2-7,TRBD1,CASSRTGGIRYEQYF,TGCGCCAGCAGCAGAACAGGGGGAATCCGCTACGAGCAGTACTTC
TRBV7-2,.,TRBJ1-2,.,CASSQTGTTNYGYTF,TGTGCCAGCAGCCAAACCGGGACAACTAACTATGGCTACACCTTC
TRBV4-1,.,TRBJ2-7,.,CASSQDIGQGGYEQYF,TGCGCCAGCAGCCAAGATATAGGGCAGGGGGGGTACGAGCAGTACTTC
TRBV7-9,.,TRBJ1-6,.,CASSPNTANSPLHF,TGTGCCAGCAGTCCCAACACAGCTAATTCACCCCTCCACTTT
TRBV2,.,TRBJ2-3,.,CASSIDGQRTDTQYF,TGTGCCAGCAGTATTGACGGACAGCGCACAGATACGCAGTATTTT
TRBV2,.,TRBJ2-7,.,CASSFLGPGWEQYF,TGTGCCAGCAGTTTCTTGGGACCCGGGTGGGAGCAGTACTTC
TRBV2,.,TRBJ1-3,.,CACSYSGNTIYF,TGTGCCTGCTCATACTCTGGAAACACCATATATTTT
TRBV6-5,.,TRBJ1-2,.,CASSYKGTGLVGGYTF,TGTGCCAGCAGTTACAAAGGGACGGGGTTAGTTGGTGGCTACACCTTC
TRBV7-2,.,TRBJ1-1,.,CASSLGPGPRRPEAFF,TGTGCCAGCAGCTTAGGGCCGGGACCGCGCCGGCCTGAAGCTTTCTTT
TRBV5-1,once,TRBJ2-3,TRBD2,CASSPGTSGAPTQYF,TGCGCCAGCAGCCCAGGGACTAGCGGGGCCCCTACGCAGTATTTT
TRBV7-3,.,TRBJ2-3,.,CASSPGGPSTDTQYF,TGTGCCAGCAGCCCGGGGGGCCCTAGCACAGATACGCAGTATTTT
TRBV10-3,.,TRBJ2-6,.,CAIKGSSGANVLTF,TGTGCCATCAAGGGCAGCTCTGGGGCCAACGTCCTGACTTTC
TRBV19,few,TRBJ1-5,.,CASSRESVVSNQPQHF,TGTGCCAGTAGCAGGGAATCTGTGGTTAGCAATCAGCCCCAGCATTTT
TRBV24-1,.,TRBJ2-3,.,CATSDLYSTDTQYF,TGTGCCACCAGTGATTTGTACAGCACAGATACGCAGTATTTT
TRBV6-5,.,TRBJ2-7,.,CASSLQGYEQYF,TGTGCCAGCAGCTTACAGGGCTACGAGCAGTACTTC
TRBV7-9,once,TRBJ1-3,.,CASRPDRSGNTIYF,TGTGCCAGCAGGCCCGACAGGTCTGGAAACACCATATATTTT
TRBV19,.,TRBJ2-1,.,CATRTVYNEQFF,TGTGCCACCAGAACGGTTTACAATGAGCAGTTCTTC
TRBV9,.,TRBJ1-2,TRBD1,CASSRDRDVGGYTF,TGTGCCAGCAGCCGGGACAGGGATGTAGGGGGCTACACCTTC
TRBV5-8,once,TRBJ1-1,TRBD1,CASKTGGVLVSTEAFF,TGTGCCAGTAAGACAGGGGGCGTATTGGTAAGCACTGAAGCTTTCTTT
TRBV6-5,.,TRBJ2-6,.,CASSRWEAGANVLTF,TGTGCCAGCAGTCGGTGGGAAGCTGGGGCCAACGTCCTGACTTTC
TRBV6-5,.,TRBJ1-6,.,CASNAGPKKSPLHF,TGTGCCAGCAATGCCGGGCCCAAGAAGTCACCCCTCCACTTT
TRBV19,.,TRBJ1-6,TRBD1,CASSFYDRGNSPLHF,TGTGCCAGTAGTTTTTACGACAGGGGTAATTCACCCCTCCACTTT
TRBV7-8,.,TRBJ2-1,.,CASSLQVYNEQFF,TGTGCCAGCAGCTTACAAGTATACAATGAGCAGTTCTTC
TRBV20-1,.,TRBJ1-2,.,CSASTDTNYGYTF,TGCAGTGCTAGTACCGACACTAACTATGGCTACACCTTC
TRBV2,once,TRBJ2-5,.,CASRRRATTAETQYF,TGTGCCAGCAGGCGGCGGGCCACGACTGCGGAGACCCAGTACTTC
TRBV12-3/TRBV12-4,.,TRBJ1-2,.,CASSLGQGYGYTF,TGTGCCAGCAGTTTAGGGCAGGGCTATGGCTACACCTTC
TRBV5-6,.,TRBJ1-4,TRBD1,CASSPGDRGTVNEKLFF,TGTGCCAGCAGCCCCGGGGATCGGGGGACAGTTAATGAAAAACTGTTTTTT
TRBV3-1/TRBV3-2,.,TRBJ2-7,.,CASTAGFDVYEQYF,TGTGCCAGCACCGCAGGGTTTGATGTCTACGAGCAGTACTTC
TRBV19,.,TRBJ1-1,.,CASSAPGQVNTEAFF,TGTGCCAGTAGTGCCCCTGGACAAGTGAACACTGAAGCTTTCTTT
TRBV7-9,.,TRBJ1-5,.,CASSPINQPQHF,TGTGCCAGCAGCCCGATTAATCAGCCCCAGCATTTT
TRBV6-1,.,TRBJ1-6,.,CASSEFLARNSPLHF,TGTGCCAGCAGTGAATTCCTGGCGAGGAATTCACCCCTCCACTTT
TRBV3-1/TRBV3-2,.,TRBJ2-7,.,CASSQGHNSYEQYF,TGTGCCAGCAGCCAAGGGCACAACTCCTACGAGCAGTACTTC
TRBV2,.,TRBJ1-6,.,CASRRDRSSYNSPLHF,TGTGCCAGTAGGAGAGACAGGAGCTCCTATAATTCACCCCTCCACTTT